The following is a T cell receptor (beta chain) sequence with its context. Its cognate antigen has yet to be identified. No clone much larger than this one lies a single base away; base qualities are absent. Whole blood was collected in K2EDTA tubes by collaborating institutions according to the institutions' own protocols. For TCRbeta analysis, collaborators shipped samples in one of three forms: frozen whole blood, isolated PBMCs, or DNA extracted from either of those sample types. This sample is part of a study of blood T cell repertoires in COVID-19 (dated by TCRdb to 2020 to 2022). Regarding the complete study: Samples covering the acute and convalescent phases of COVID-19 were provided by collaborators in the United States, Italy and Spain. Where HLA class I and class II types were available, the types were taken from metadata supplied by the sample provider, not from assay-based typing. Samples came from the ongoing ImmuneRACE study (first 160 participants) plus 1,254 subjects from 6 global collaborators. The material from the prospective study consisted of cDNA or gDNA derived from T cells, B-cell-depleted T cells, or PBMCs. The dataset comprised deeply sampled blood TCRbeta repertoires from subjects exposed to, actively infected with, or recovered from COVID-19. Sample metadata almost always included a de-identified subject ID, COVID-19 status, age in years and sex. A freely available public database, intended as a resource for researchers studying the immune response to SARS-CoV-2, is where the repertoires were released.

The full study reports these points: How much clinical and demographic metadata was included differed by source and by participant, and the metadata was provided uncurated.

TCRbeta CDR3 regions were amplified from genomic DNA using the immunoSEQ Assay, a bias-controlled multiplex PCR. Regarding the original processing steps: The number of nucleated cells in each sample was estimated by amplification of reference gene primers within the assay. To quantify the absolute abundance of each unique TCRbeta CDR3 rearrangement, sequence reads were collapsed and filtered. For each sample, productive Simpson clonality was calculated by taking the square root of Simpson's diversity index across productive rearrangements. TCRdb took over this immuneACCESS table, retaining in-frame rearrangements with V and J assigned. Such tables are incomplete; in checked studies, under half of the missing clones stem from an unresolved V gene, and the remainder is unexplained. V and J calls and clone size are those listed in that table; D and trimming were worked out from the DNA. This sample holds 180,000 or so clones; 80% to 90% were observed only once. The ten largest clonotypes hold around 3% of the sample.

The CDR3 contains 14 residues, cysteine and phenylalanine counted. Of all the DNA, just the CDR3 is kept, 42 bases in frame from base 1. According to the germline V gene, CDR1 reads SGHDT and CDR2 reads YYEEEE. At the junction V is shortened by 3 bases and J by 3 bases, with 11 bases in between. The receptor comes from a man in his fifties or sixties with acute or convalescent COVID-19. The sample comprised peripheral blood. This chain is built from TRBV5-6 and TRBJ2-3, with TRBD2 tentatively as D gene (5 bases match). The CDR3: CASSSRSGTDTQYF. The DNA sequence is given as TGTGCCAGCAGCTCAAGGAGCGGAACAGATACGCAGTATTTT. Reference TRBV5-6 and TRBJ2-3 proteins supply the regions before and after the CDR3; the full variable domain is: DAGVTQSPTHLIKTRGQQVTLRCSPKSGHDTVSWYQQALGQGPQFIFQYYEEEERQRGNFPDRFSGHQFPNYSSELNVNALLLGDSALYLCASSSRSGTDTQYFGPGTRLTVL.